Shown below are 15 T cell receptor beta chains from a single sample sequenced in a study of shared clonotypes between healthy human individuals (dated by TCRdb to 2020 to 2022). Library preparation employed the immunoSEQ multiplex PCR assay. TCRdb carries this immuneACCESS record with in-frame sequences only. Its versions omit some clonotypes, under half of them owing to an unresolved V gene in the studies checked, with the rest unexplained. This sample has about 490,000 clones in its table, and roughly 85% of those were observed once. The ten largest clones represent about an eighth of the sample. Sequencing was carried out using PBMCs. These receptor sequences come from a woman between 35 and 50 years old in good health. Some clones in this sample may be carry-over from other donors' samples.

The chain has TRBV5-3 and TRBJ1-2; no clear D. TRBV5-3 is an open reading frame, and its role is uncertain. The CDR3 spans 12 residues. Trimming removed 2 bases from V and 4 bases from J, with 6 bases in between. The CDR3 loop is CARSLRFYGYTF. The CDR3 bases are TGTGCCAGAAGCTTAAGGTTCTATGGCTACACCTTC.

V is TRBV10-3 and J is TRBJ2-3; the D gene is possibly TRBD1 (6 bases). Trimming took off 3 bases at V and 1 base at J, with 11 bases between the two ends. The CDR3 is 15 residues long. Germline CDR1 reads ENHRY; CDR2 reads SYGVKD. The CDR3 DNA follows: TGTGCCATCAGTGACCTGACAGGAGGCACAGATACGCAGTATTTT. Translation gives CAISDLTGGTDTQYF.

The J gene is TRBJ2-7, the V gene TRBV18; 7 nucleotides match TRBD1. Germline assignment: CDR1 KGHSH and CDR2 LQKENI. Trimming at V came to 2 bases and at J to 0 bases, leaving 4 bases not matched to a gene. CDR3 length equals 15 residues. Here the CDR3 DNA reads TGTGCCAGCTCACCAGGACAGGCTCCCTCCTACGAGCAGTACTTC. Its translation is CASSPGQAPSYEQYF.

The chain is built from TRBV7-2 and TRBJ1-1; D is unclear. Germline lookup yields CDR1 SGHTA and CDR2 FQGNSA. Trimming cost V 5 bases and J 1 base, with 11 bases left between them. This CDR3 region has 14 residues. CDR3 sequence reads: CASSLPRANTEAFF. The CDR3 DNA sequence: TGTGCCAGCAGCCTCCCCCGCGCGAACACTGAAGCTTTCTTT.

The J gene is TRBJ2-1, the V gene TRBV7-2; 9 positions agree with TRBD1. The CDR3 covers 15 residues. The germline V gene encodes CDR1 SGHTA and CDR2 FQGNSA. The trim removed 0 bases at V and 7 bases at J, leaving 4 bases unmatched. The CDR3 DNA reads TGTGCCAGCAGCTTAGCAGACAGGGGGGCGAATGAGCAGTTCTTC. It encodes CASSLADRGANEQFF.

In this sample, this clone turned up a few times. The chain joins TRBV28 to TRBJ2-5; D is unresolved. The V and J ends lost 6 bases and 4 bases respectively, with 24 bases between them. Germline V gives CDR1 MDHEN, CDR2 SYDVKM. This CDR3 has 17 residues. The CDR3, as DNA: TGTGCCAGCAGCCATCCGTCGGAAGGTTATGGCCGAGAGACCCAGTACTTC. Protein: CASSHPSEGYGRETQYF.

The CDR3 region has the DNA TGCGCCAGCAGCTTCACGACAGGGCAGAGCACAGATACGCAGTATTTT. It specifies CASSFTTGQSTDTQYF. The chain carries TRBV5-1 and TRBJ2-3; 7 nucleotides line up with TRBD1. After removal of 2 bases from V and 0 bases from J, the junction contained 6 bases not matched to a gene. The CDR3 totals 16 residues. Germline V gives CDR1 SGHRS, CDR2 YFSETQ.

In its sample, this clone was seen once. Within the sample, other DNA sequences also encode this same CDR3. The genes are TRBV10-3 and TRBJ1-1, with a possible D match to TRBD1 (6 bases). Trimming pared 10 bases from V and 1 base from J, leaving 19 bases between. CDR1 and CDR2 (germline): ENHRY, SYGVKD. The CDR3 is made up of 15 amino acids. CDR3 in DNA: TGTGCCAGTATACAGGGCCGAGGATGGAACACTGAAGCTTTCTTT. Translating gives CASIQGRGWNTEAFF.

This sequence joins TRBV19 and TRBJ1-4; possible D gene TRBD1, 5 bases. Germline V CDR1 and CDR2: LNHDA, SQIVND (reference sequence). This CDR3 has 14 residues. V was cut by 8 bases and J by 7 bases, with 17 bases left in between. This CDR3 reads CASAEARVGEKLFF. CDR3 coding DNA: TGTGCCAGTGCCGAGGCCAGGGTTGGTGAAAAACTGTTTTTT. Supplemented by reference TRBV19 and TRBJ1-4, the full variable domain reads DGGITQSPKYLFRKEGQNVTLSCEQNLNHDAMYWYRQDPGQGLRLIYYSQIVNDFQKGDIAEGYSVSREKKESFPLTVTSAQKNPTAFYLCASAEARVGEKLFFGSGTQLSVL.

The V call is TRBV11-3, the J call TRBJ2-2; 9 bases line up with TRBD2. The CDR3 has 16 residues. In germline, CDR1 is SGHNT, CDR2 YENEEA. Unmatched junction bases numbered 10, after V lost 5 bases and J lost 6 bases. The CDR3 DNA follows: TGTGCCAGCAGCCCACGGGAGGGACTAGCTTCCGGGGAGCTGTTTTTT. This sequence encodes CASSPREGLASGELFF.

The chain is built from TRBV5-4 and TRBJ1-1; D is unresolved. Germline CDR1 reads SGHNT; CDR2 reads YYREEE (reference sequence). V lost 3 bases and J lost 1, with 7 bases in between. The CDR3 consists of 13 residues. CDR3 nucleotides: TGTGCCAGCAGCTCCGACCCGAACACTGAAGCTTTCTTT. Its protein product is CASSSDPNTEAFF.

The chain has TRBV19 and TRBJ2-2, with 13 bases matching TRBD2. V was pared by 4 bases and J by 3 bases, with 5 bases of the junction left unmatched. The CDR3 totals 17 residues. CDR1 and CDR2 (germline): LNHDA, SQIVND (reference sequence). The chain's CDR3 is CASSTQGLAGHTGELFF. The CDR3 DNA sequence: TGTGCCAGTAGTACCCAGGGACTAGCGGGACACACCGGGGAGCTGTTTTTT.

This rearrangement joins TRBV7-2 to TRBJ1-1; 9 bases align to TRBD1. The CDR3 extends over 15 amino acids. Trimming removed 5 bases from V and 1 base from J; junction bases left unmatched: 5. Germline loops: CDR1 SGHTA, CDR2 FQGNSA. The chain's CDR3 is CASSAYRGRNTEAFF. CDR3 DNA: TGTGCCAGCAGCGCCTACAGGGGGCGGAACACTGAAGCTTTCTTT.

The V and J genes are TRBV6-5 and TRBJ1-2; 7 positions match TRBD1. Germline trimming cut 7 bases from V and 7 bases from J; bases unmatched to any gene: 6. From germline, CDR1 is MNHEY and CDR2 SVGAGI. The CDR3 spans 12 residues. The CDR3 bases are TGTGCCAGCACGAGGGAGGGGGCTGGCTACACCTTC. This encodes CASTREGAGYTF.

The chain has TRBV28 and TRBJ2-5, with D uncertain. The J call may be incorrect, as the DNA end agrees better with TRBJ2-7. The germline V gene encodes CDR1 MDHEN and CDR2 SYDVKM. The CDR3 extends over 11 amino acids. The CDR3 DNA reads as TGTGCCAGCAGCGAGACCTACGAGCAGTACTTC. Translated: CASSETYEQYF.